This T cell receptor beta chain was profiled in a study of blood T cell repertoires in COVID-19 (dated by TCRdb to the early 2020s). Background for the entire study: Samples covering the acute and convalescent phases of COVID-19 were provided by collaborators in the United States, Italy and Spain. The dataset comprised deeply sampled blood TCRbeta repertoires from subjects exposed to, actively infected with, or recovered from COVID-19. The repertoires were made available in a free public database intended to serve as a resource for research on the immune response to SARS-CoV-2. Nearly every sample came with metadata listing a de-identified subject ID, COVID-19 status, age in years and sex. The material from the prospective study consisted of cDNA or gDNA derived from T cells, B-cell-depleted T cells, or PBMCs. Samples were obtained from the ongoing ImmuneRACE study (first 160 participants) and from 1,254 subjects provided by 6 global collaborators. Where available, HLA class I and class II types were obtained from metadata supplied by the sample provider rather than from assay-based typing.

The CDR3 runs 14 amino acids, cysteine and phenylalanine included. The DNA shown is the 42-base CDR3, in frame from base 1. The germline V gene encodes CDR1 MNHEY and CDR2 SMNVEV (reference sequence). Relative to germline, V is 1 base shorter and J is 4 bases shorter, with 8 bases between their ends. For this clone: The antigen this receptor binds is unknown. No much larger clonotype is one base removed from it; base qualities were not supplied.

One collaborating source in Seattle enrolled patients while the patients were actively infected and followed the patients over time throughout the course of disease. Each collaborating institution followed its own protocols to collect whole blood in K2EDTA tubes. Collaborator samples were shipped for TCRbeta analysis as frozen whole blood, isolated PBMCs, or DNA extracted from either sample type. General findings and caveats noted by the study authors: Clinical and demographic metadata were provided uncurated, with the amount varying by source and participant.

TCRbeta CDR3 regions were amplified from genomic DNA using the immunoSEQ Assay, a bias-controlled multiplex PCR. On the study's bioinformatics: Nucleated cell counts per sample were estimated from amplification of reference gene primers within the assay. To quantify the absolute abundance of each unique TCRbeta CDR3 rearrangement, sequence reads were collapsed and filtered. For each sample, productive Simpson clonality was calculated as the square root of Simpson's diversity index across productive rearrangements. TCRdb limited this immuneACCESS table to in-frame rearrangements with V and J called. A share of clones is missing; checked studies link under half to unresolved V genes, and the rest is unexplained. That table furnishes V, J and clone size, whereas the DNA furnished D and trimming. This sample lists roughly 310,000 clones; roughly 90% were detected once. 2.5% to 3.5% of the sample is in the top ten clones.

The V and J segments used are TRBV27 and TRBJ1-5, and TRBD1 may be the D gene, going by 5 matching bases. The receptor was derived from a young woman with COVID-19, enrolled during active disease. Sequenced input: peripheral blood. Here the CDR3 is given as CASSLYRQNQPQHF. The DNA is TGTGCCAGCAGTTTATACAGGCAGAATCAGCCCCAGCATTTT.